The following is a T cell receptor (beta chain) sequence with its context. The entry originates in a study of blood T cell repertoires in COVID-19. V was pared by 4 bases and J by 2 bases, with 14 bases between. This CDR3 contains 15 residues. The germline V gene encodes CDR1 MNHEY and CDR2 SMNVEV (reference sequence). Original methodology: Amplification with reference gene primers provided the estimates of nucleated cell counts. The repertoire was sequenced with immunoSEQ multiplex PCR; TCRdb's copy has only in-frame clones and lacks some. The DNA gave D and trimming, while V, J and clone size come from that table. The repertoire holds tens of thousands of clones, roughly 84% seen once, with 3% to 4% in the top ten.

Material: peripheral blood. This clonotype originated in a middle-aged man with acute or convalescent COVID-19. The chain couples TRBV27 to TRBJ2-5; tentative D call: TRBD2 (5 bases). The CDR3 DNA is TGTGCCAGCAGTTGGGGTAGACGGGGACAAGAGACCCAGTACTTC. This sequence encodes CASSWGRRGQETQYF.